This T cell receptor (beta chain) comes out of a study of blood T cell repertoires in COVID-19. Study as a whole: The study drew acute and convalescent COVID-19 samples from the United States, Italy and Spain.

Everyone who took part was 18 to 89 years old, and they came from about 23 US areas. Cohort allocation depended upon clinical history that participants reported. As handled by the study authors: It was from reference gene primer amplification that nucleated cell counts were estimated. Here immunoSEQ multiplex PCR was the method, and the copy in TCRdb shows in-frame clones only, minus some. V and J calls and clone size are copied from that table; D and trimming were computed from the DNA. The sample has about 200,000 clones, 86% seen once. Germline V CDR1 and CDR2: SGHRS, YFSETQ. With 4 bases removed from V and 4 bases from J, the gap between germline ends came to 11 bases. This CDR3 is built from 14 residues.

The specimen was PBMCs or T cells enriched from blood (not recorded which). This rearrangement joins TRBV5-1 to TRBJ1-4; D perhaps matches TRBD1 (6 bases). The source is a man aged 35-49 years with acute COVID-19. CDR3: CASSPGQINEKLFF. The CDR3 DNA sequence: TGCGCCAGCAGCCCCGGACAGATTAATGAAAAACTGTTTTTT.